A selection of T cell receptor beta chains follows, all from one sample in a study of cytomegalovirus exposure and HLA in healthy donors. Profiling relied on immunoSEQ multiplex PCR, and the TCRdb table lists in-frame clones only, not all of them. The sample carries about 96,000 clones, under 85% recorded once. Sequenced: PBMCs. The receptors shown here come from a female donor in good health and CMV-seropositive. Both conserved end residues are part of each CDR3. A D gene is named only where the DNA matches it firmly. Clone size is given for some rows only: seen once, a few or many times, or a class if the clone is expanded.

d_call	v_call	j_call	clone_size	cdr3_nt	cdr3_aa
TRBD1	TRBV6-5	TRBJ1-1	-	TGTGCCAGCAGAGTCAGGGGGGCGGGTGAAGCTTTCTTT	CASRVRGAGEAFF
-	TRBV30	TRBJ2-7	-	TGTGCCTGGAGTATAACTAGCGAGCAGTACTTC	CAWSITSEQYF
-	TRBV30	TRBJ2-3	-	TGTGCCTGGACAGGATCTAGCACAGATACGCAGTATTTT	CAWTGSSTDTQYF
TRBD2	TRBV7-9	TRBJ2-7	-	TGTGCCAGCAGCTCGACACCATCGGGAGGGGAGCAGTACTTC	CASSSTPSGGEQYF
-	TRBV5-1	TRBJ2-1	-	TGCGCCAGCGGCGGGAACAACAATGAGCAGTTCTTC	CASGGNNNEQFF
-	TRBV30	TRBJ1-2	-	TGTGCCTGGAGTGTATCGAACTATGGCTACACCTTC	CAWSVSNYGYTF
-	TRBV19	TRBJ1-6	-	TGTGCCAGTACCACCGTGCAGAATAATTCACCCCTCCACTTT	CASTTVQNNSPLHF
-	TRBV14	TRBJ1-1	-	TGTGCCAGCAGCCAAGATCTCAGGGCCGAAGCTTTCTTT	CASSQDLRAEAFF
-	TRBV4-1	TRBJ2-6	-	TGCGCCAGCAGCCAAGATCAAGGGGCTGGGGCCAACGTCCTGACTTTC	CASSQDQGAGANVLTF
TRBD2	TRBV5-4	TRBJ2-3	-	TGTGCCAGCAGCCAGCGATTAGCGGGGACGGCCACAGATACGCAGTATTTT	CASSQRLAGTATDTQYF
-	TRBV7-9	TRBJ1-6	-	TGTGCCAGCAGCTTGGCAGGGGCAAATTCACCCCTCCACTTT	CASSLAGANSPLHF
-	TRBV6-5	TRBJ2-5	-	TGTGCCAGCAGTTACGGAATAGCCGGACAAGAGACCCAGTACTTC	CASSYGIAGQETQYF
TRBD2	TRBV30	TRBJ2-5	-	TGTGCCTGGGGCCCGGCAGGGAGGGGAGAGACCCAGTACTTC	CAWGPAGRGETQYF
TRBD2	TRBV4-3	TRBJ2-3	-	TGCGCCAGCAGCCAAGGACTAGCGGCCCGTTTCACAGATACGCAGTATTTT	CASSQGLAARFTDTQYF
-	TRBV11-2	TRBJ2-2	once	TGTGCCAGCAGCCCCCTGAACACCGGGGAGCTGTTTTTT	CASSPLNTGELFF
-	TRBV29-1	TRBJ1-1	few	TGCAGCGTTGAACAGGGAGGGACTGAAGCTTTCTTT	CSVEQGGTEAFF
-	TRBV21-1	TRBJ2-3	-	TGTGCCAGCAGCTTAAGCGGCTTCGCAGACAAGATGGGGTATTTT	CASSLSGFADKMGYF
TRBD1	TRBV7-9	TRBJ1-2	-	TGTGCCAGCGCCGGGACAGTGGTCGATGGCTACACCTTC	CASAGTVVDGYTF
TRBD1	TRBV2	TRBJ1-2	once	TGTGCCAGGACAGGGGCCCATGGCTACACCTTC	CARTGAHGYTF
-	TRBV6-1	TRBJ2-7	few	TGTGCCAGCAGCCCCCTTTACGGGGTAGGCGAGCAGTACTTC	CASSPLYGVGEQYF
-	TRBV11-2	TRBJ2-5	-	TGTGCCAGCAGCTTTCCGGGGGTAGAGACCCAGTACTTC	CASSFPGVETQYF
TRBD1	TRBV6-5	TRBJ1-5	-	TGTGCCAGCAGACCCCCGGGACAGGGAAAGCAGCCCCAGCATTTT	CASRPPGQGKQPQHF
-	TRBV5-6	TRBJ2-7	-	TGTGCCAGCAGCTTGGGTACTAGTAGTATCTACGAGCAGTACTTC	CASSLGTSSIYEQYF
-	TRBV30	TRBJ1-5	-	TGTGCCTGGAACAGGGACGTGCGTCAGCCCCAGCATTTT	CAWNRDVRQPQHF
-	TRBV19	TRBJ1-1	-	TGTGCCAGTAAGGAGGGACTTGGGGCTTTCTTT	CASKEGLGAFF
-	TRBV6-5	TRBJ2-4	-	TGTGCCAGCAGTCAACAGGGAGTAGCCAAAAACATTCAGTACTTC	CASSQQGVAKNIQYF
-	TRBV7-2	TRBJ2-1	-	TGTGCCAGCAGCTTAGCGTGGCCATATGAGCAGTTCTTC	CASSLAWPYEQFF